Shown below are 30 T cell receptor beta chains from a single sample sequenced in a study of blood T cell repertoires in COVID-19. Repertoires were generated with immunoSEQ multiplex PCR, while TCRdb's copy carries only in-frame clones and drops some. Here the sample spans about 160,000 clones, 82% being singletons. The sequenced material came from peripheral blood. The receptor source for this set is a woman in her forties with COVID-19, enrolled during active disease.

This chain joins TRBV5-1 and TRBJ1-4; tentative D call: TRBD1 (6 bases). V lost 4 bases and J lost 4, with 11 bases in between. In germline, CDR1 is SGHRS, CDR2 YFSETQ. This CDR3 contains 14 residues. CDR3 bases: TGCGCCAGCAGCCTGGGACAACGTAATGAAAAACTGTTTTTT. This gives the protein CASSLGQRNEKLFF. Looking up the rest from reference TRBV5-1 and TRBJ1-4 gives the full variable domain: KAGVTQTPRYLIKTRGQQVTLSCSPISGHRSVSWYQQTPGQGLQFLFEYFSETQRNKGNFPGRFSGRQFSNSRSEMNVSTLELGDSALYLCASSLGQRNEKLFFGSGTQLSVL.

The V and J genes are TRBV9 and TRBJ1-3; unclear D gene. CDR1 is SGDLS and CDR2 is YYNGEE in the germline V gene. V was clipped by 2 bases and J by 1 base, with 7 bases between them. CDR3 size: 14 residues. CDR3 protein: CASSVEESGNTIYF. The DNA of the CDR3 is TGTGCCAGCAGCGTCGAGGAGTCTGGAAACACCATATATTTT.

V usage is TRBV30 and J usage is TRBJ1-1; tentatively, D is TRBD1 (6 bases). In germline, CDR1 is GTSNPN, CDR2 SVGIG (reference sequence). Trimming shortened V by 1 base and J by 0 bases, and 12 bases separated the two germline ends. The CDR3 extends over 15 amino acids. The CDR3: CAWSARQEMNTEAFF. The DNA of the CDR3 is TGTGCCTGGAGTGCTAGACAGGAGATGAACACTGAAGCTTTCTTT.

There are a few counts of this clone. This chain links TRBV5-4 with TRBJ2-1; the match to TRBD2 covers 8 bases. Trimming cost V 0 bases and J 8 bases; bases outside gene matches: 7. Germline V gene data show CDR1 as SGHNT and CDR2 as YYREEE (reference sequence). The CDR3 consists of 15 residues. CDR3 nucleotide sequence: TGTGCCAGCAGCTTGGAAGGGACTAGATCCTATGAGCAGTTCTTC. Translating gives CASSLEGTRSYEQFF.

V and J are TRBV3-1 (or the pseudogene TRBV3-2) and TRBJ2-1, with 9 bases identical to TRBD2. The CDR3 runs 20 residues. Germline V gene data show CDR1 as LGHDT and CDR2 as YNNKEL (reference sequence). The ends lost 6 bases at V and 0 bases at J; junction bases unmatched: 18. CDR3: CASSPGGGLAGLLSYNEQFF. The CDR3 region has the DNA TGTGCCAGCAGTCCCGGGGGAGGGCTAGCGGGACTCCTCTCCTACAATGAGCAGTTCTTC.

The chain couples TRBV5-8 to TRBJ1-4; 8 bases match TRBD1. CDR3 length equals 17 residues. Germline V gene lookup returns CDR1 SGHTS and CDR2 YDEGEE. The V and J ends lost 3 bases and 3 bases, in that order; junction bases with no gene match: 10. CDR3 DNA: TGTGCCAGCAGCTCGCACAGGGGGGACCTCGCTAATGAAAAACTGTTTTTT. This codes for CASSSHRGDLANEKLFF.

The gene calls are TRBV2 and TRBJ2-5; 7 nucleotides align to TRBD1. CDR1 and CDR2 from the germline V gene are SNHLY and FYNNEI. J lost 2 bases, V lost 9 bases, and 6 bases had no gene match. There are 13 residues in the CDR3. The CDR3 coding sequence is TGTGCCAGACAGGGACAGAATCAAGAGACCCAGTACTTC. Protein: CARQGQNQETQYF.

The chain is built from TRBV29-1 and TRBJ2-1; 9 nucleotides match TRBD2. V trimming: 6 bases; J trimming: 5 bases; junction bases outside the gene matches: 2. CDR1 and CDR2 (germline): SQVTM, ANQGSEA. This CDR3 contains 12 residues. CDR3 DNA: TGCAGCGTGACTAGCGGACACAATGAGCAGTTCTTC. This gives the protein CSVTSGHNEQFF.

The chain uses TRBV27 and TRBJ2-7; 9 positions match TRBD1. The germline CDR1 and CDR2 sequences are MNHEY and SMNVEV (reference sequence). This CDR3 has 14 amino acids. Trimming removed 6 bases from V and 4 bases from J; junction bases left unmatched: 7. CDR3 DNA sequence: TGTGCCAGCAGCCCGGGACAGGGATTATACGAGCAGTACGTC. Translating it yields CASSPGQGLYEQYV.

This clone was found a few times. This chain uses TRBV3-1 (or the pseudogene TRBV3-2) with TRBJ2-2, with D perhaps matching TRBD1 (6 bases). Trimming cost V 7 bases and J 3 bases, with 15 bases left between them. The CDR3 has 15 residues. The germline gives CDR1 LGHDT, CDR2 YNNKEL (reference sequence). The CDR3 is CASKTGNRDTGELFF. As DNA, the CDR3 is TGTGCCAGCAAAACAGGGAATAGGGACACCGGGGAGCTGTTTTTT.

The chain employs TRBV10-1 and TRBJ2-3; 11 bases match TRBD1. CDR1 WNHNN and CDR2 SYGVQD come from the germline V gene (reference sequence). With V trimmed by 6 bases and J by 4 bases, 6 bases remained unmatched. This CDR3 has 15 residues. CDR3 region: CASSPGQGESDTQYF. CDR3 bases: TGCGCCAGCAGCCCGGGACAGGGGGAGTCAGATACGCAGTATTTT.

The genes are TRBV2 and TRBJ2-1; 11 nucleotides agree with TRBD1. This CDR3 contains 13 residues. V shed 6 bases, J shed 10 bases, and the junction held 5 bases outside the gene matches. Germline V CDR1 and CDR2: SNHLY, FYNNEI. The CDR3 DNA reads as TGTGCCAGCAGGGCCGGGACAGGGGGGGAGCAGTTCTTC. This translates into CASRAGTGGEQFF.

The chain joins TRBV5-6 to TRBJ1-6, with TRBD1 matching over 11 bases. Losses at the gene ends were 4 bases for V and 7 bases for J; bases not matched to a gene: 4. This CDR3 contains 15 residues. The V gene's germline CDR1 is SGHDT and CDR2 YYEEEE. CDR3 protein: CASSPRTGGNSPLHF. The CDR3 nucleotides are TGTGCCAGCAGCCCAAGGACAGGGGGCAATTCACCCCTCCACTTT.

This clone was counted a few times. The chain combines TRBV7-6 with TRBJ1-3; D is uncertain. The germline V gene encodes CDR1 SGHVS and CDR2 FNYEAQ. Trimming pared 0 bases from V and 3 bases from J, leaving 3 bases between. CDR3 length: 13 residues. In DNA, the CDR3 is TGTGCCAGCAGCTTAGCTCGTGGAAACACCATATATTTT. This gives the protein CASSLARGNTIYF.

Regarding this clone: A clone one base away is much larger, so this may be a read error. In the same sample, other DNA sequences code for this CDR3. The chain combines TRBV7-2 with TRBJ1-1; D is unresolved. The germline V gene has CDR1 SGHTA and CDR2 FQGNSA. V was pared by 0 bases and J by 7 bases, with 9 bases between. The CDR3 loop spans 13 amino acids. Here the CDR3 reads CASSLANSLEAFF. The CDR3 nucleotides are TGTGCCAGCAGCTTAGCCAACTCTCTTGAAGCTTTCTTT.

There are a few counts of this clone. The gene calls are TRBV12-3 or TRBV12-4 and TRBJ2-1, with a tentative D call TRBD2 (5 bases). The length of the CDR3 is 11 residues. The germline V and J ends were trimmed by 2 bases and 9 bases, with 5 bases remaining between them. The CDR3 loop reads CASSLSGEQFF. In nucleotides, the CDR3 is TGTGCCAGCAGTTTAAGCGGTGAGCAGTTCTTC.

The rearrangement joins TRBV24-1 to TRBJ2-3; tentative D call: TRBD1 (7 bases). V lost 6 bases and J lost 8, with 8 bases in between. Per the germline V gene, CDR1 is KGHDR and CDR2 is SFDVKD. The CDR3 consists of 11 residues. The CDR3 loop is CATSQGGTQYF. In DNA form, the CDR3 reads TGTGCCACCAGTCAGGGGGGTACGCAGTATTTT.

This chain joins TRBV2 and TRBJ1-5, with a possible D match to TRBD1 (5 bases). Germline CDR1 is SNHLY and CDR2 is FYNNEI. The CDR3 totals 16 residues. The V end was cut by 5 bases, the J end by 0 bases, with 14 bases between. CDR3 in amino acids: CASSRSGIYSNQPQHF. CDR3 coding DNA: TGTGCCAGCAGTAGGTCAGGGATTTATAGCAATCAGCCCCAGCATTTT.

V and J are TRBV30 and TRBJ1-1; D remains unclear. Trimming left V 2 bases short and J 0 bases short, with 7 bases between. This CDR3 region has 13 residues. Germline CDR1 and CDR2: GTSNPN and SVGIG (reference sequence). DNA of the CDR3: TGTGCCTGGAGTTTGTTAGTGAACACTGAAGCTTTCTTT. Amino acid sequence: CAWSLLVNTEAFF.

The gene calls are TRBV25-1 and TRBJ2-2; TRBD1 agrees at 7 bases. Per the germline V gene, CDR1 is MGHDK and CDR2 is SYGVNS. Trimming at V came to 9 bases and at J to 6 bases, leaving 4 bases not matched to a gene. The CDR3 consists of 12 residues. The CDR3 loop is CASRQGSGELFF. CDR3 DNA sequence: TGTGCCAGTCGACAGGGTTCCGGGGAGCTGTTTTTT.

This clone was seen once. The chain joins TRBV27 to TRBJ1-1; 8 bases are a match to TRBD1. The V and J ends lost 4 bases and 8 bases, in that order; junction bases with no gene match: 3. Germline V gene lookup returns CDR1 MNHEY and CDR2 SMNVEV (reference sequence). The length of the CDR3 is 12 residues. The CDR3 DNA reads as TGTGCCAGCAGTTCTGGGACAGGCGAAGCTTTCTTT. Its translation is CASSSGTGEAFF.

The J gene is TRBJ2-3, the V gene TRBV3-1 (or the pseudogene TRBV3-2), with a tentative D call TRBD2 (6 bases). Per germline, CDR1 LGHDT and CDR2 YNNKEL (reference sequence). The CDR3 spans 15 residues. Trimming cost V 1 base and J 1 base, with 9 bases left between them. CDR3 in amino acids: CASSQGSGRTDTQYF. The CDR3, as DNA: TGTGCCAGCAGCCAAGGTAGCGGCCGCACAGATACGCAGTATTTT.

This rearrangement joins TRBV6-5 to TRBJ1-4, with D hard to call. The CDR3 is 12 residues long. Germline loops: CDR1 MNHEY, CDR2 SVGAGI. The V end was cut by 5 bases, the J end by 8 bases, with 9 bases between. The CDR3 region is CASSRGLEKLFF. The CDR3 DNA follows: TGTGCCAGCAGTAGAGGGTTGGAAAAACTGTTTTTT.

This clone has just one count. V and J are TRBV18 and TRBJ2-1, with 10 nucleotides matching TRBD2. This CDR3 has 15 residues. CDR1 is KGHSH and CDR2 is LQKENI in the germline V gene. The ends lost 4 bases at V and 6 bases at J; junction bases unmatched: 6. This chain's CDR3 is CASSLLAGFANEQFF. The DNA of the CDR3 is TGTGCCAGCTCACTACTAGCGGGATTTGCCAATGAGCAGTTCTTC.

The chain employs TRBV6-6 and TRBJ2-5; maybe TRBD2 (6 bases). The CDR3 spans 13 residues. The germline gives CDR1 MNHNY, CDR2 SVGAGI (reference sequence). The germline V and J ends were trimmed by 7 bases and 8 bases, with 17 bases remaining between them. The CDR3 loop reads CASTAGLYFTQYF. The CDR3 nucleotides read TGTGCCAGCACCGCAGGACTATATTTTACCCAGTACTTC.

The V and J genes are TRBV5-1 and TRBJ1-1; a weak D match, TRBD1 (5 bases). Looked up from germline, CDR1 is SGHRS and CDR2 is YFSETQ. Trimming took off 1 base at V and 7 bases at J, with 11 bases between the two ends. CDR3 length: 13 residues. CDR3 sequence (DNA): TGCGCCAGCAGCTTGTCAGGGCACAGTGAAGCTTTCTTT. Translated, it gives CASSLSGHSEAFF.

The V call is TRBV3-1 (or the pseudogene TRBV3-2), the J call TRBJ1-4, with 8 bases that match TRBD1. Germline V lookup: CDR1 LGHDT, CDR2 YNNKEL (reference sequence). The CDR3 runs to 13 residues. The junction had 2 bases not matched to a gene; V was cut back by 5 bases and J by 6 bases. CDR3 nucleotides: TGTGCCAGCAGCGAGGACAGGGATGAAAAACTGTTTTTT. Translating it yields CASSEDRDEKLFF.

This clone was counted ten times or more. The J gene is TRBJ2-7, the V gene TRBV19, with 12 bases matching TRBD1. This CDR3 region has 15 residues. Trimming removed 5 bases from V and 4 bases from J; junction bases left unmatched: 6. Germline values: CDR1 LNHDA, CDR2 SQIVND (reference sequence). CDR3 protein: CASSPGQGALYEQYF. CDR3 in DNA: TGTGCCAGTAGTCCGGGACAGGGGGCGCTGTACGAGCAGTACTTC.

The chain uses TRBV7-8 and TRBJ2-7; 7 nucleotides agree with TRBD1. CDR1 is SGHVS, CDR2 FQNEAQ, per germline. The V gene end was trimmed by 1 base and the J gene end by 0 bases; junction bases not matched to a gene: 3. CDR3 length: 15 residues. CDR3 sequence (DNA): TGTGCCAGCAGCTTAGGCCGGGACAGCTCCTACGAGCAGTACTTC. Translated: CASSLGRDSSYEQYF.

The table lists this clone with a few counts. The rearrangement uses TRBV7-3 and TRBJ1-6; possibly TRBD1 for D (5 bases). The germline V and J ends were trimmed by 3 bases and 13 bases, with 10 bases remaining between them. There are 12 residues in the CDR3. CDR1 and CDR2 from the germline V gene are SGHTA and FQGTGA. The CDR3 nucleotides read TGTGCCAGCAGCTTCCACGGGGGGCCCCTCCACTTT. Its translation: CASSFHGGPLHF. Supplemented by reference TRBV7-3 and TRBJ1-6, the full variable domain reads GAGVSQTPSNKVTEKGKYVELRCDPISGHTALYWYRQSLGQGPEFLIYFQGTGAADDSGLPNDRFFAVRPEGSVSTLKIQRTERGDSAVYLCASSFHGGPLHFGNGTRLTVT.